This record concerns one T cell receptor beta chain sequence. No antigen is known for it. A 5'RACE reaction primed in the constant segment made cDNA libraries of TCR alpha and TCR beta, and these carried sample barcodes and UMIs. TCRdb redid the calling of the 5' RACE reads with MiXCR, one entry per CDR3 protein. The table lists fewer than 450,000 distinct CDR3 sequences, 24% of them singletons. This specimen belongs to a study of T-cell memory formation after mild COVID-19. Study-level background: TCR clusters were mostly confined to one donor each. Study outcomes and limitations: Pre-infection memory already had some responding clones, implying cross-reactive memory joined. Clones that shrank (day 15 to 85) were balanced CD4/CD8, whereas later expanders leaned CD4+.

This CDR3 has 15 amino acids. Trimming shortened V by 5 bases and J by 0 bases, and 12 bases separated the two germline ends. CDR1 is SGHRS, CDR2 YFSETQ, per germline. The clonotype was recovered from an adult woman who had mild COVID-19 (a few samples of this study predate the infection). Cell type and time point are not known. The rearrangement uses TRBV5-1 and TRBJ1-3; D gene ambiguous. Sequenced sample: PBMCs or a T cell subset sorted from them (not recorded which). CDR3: CASRLRPSSGNTIYF. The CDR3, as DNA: TGCGCCAGCAGGTTACGGCCAAGCTCTGGAAACACCATATATTTT.